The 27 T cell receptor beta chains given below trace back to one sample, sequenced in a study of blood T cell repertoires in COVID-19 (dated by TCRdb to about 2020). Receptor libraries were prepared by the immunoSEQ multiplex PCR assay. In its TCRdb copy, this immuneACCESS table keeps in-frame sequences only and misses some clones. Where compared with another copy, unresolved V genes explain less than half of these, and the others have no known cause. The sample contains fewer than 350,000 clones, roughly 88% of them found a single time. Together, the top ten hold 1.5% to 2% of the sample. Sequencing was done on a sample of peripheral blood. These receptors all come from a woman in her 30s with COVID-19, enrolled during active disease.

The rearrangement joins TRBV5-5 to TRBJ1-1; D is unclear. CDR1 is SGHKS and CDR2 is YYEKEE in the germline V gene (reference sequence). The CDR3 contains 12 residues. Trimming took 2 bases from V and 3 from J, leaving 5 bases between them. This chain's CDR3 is CASSFSDTEAFF. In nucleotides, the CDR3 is TGTGCCAGCAGCTTTTCGGACACTGAAGCTTTCTTT.

In nucleotides, the CDR3 is TGTGCCAGTACCGGACAGATCAATCAGCCCCAGCATTTT. Encoded protein: CASTGQINQPQHF. The chain has TRBV19 and TRBJ1-5, with a tentative D call TRBD1 (6 bases). Deletions cut 7 bases from V and 3 bases from J, with 10 bases between. This CDR3 is 13 amino acids long. CDR1 and CDR2 (germline): LNHDA, SQIVND (reference sequence).

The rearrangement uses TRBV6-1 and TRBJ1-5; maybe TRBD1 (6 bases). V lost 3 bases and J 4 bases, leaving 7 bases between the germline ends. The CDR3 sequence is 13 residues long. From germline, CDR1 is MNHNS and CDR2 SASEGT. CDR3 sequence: CASSEGANQPQHF. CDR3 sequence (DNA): TGTGCCAGCAGTGAGGGGGCAAATCAGCCCCAGCATTTT.

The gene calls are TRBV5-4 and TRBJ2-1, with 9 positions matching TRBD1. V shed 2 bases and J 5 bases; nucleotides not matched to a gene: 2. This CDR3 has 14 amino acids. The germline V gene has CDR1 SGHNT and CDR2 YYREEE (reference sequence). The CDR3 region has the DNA TGTGCCAGCAGCTTACAGGGGGCCCACAATGAGCAGTTCTTC. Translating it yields CASSLQGAHNEQFF.

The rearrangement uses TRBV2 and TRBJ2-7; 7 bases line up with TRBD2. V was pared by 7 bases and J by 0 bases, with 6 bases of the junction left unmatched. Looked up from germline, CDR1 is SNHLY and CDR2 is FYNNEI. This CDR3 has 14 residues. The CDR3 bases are TGTGCCAGCATAGGGAGGGAGGGCTCCTACGAGCAGTACGTC. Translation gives CASIGREGSYEQYV.

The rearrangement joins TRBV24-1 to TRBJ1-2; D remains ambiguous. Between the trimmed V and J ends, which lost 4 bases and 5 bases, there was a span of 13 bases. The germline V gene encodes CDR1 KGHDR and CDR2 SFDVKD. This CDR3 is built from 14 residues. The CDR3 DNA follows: TGTGCCACCAGTGACCGAACAGTGTCGTATGGCTACACCTTC. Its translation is CATSDRTVSYGYTF.

The CDR3 protein is CASRTGDETYEQYV. In nucleotides, the CDR3 is TGTGCCAGCAGGACAGGGGACGAGACCTACGAGCAGTACGTC. The rearrangement links TRBV6-4 to TRBJ2-7, with TRBD1 matching over 8 bases. The V segment lost 6 bases and the J segment 2 bases; nucleotides outside the gene matches: 6. The CDR3 extends over 14 amino acids. Germline values: CDR1 MRHNA, CDR2 SNTAGT.

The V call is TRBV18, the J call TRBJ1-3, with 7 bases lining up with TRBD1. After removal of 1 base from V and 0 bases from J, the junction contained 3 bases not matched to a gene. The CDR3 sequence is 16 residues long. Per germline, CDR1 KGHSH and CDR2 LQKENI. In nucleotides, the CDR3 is TGTGCCAGCTCACCACAGACAGGGCTCTCTGGAAACACCATATATTTT. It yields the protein CASSPQTGLSGNTIYF.

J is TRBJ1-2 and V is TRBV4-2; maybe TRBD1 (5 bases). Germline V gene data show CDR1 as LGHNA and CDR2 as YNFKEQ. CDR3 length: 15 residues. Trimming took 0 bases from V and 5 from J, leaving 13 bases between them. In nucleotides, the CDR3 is TGTGCCAGCAGCCAAGATTTCACAGGAAGATATGGCTACACCTTC. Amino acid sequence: CASSQDFTGRYGYTF.

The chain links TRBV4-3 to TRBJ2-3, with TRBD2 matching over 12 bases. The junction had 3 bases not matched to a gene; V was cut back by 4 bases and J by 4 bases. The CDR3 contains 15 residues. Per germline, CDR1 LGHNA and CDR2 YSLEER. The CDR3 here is CASSPTSGGSDTQYF. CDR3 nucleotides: TGCGCCAGCAGCCCGACTAGCGGGGGTTCAGATACGCAGTATTTT.

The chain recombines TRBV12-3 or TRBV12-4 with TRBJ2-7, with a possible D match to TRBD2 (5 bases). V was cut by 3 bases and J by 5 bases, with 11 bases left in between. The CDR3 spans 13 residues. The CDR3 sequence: CASSFTPRDEQYV. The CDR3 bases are TGTGCCAGCAGTTTTACCCCGAGGGACGAGCAGTACGTC.

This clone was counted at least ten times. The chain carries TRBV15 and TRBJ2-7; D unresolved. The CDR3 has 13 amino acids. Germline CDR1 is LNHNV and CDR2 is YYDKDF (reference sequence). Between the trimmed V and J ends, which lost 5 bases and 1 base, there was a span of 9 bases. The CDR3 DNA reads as TGTGCCACCAGCCGAACAGTATCCTACGAGCAGTACTTC. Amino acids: CATSRTVSYEQYF.

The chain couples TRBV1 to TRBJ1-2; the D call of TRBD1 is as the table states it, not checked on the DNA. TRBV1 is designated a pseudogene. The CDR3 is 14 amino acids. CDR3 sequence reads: CTSSQDLDIGGYTF. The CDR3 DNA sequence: TGCACCAGCAGCCAAGATCTCGACATAGGTGGCTACACCTTC.

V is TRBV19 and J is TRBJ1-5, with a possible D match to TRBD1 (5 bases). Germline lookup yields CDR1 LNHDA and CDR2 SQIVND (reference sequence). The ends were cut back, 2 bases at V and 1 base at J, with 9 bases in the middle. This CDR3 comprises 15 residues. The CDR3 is CASSILPGSNQPQHF. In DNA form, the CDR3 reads TGTGCCAGTAGTATACTCCCAGGGAGCAATCAGCCCCAGCATTTT.

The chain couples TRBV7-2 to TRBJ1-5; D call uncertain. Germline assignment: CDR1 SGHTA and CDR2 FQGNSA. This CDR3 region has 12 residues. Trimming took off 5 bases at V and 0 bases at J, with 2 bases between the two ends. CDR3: CASSHSNQPQHF. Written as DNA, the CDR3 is TGTGCCAGCAGCCATAGCAATCAGCCCCAGCATTTT.

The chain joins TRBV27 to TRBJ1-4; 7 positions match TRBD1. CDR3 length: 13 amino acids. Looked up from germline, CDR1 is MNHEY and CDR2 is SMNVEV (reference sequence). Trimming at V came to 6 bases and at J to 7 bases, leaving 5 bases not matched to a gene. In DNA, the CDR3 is TGTGCCAGCAGGGGGACAGCGACTGAAAAACTGTTTTTT. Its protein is CASRGTATEKLFF.

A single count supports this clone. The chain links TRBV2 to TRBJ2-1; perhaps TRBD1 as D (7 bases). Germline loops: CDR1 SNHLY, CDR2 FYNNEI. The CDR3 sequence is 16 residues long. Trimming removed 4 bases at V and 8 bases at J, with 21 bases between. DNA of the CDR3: TGTGCCAGCAGTGGTAGTCGACAGGGAGGAGGGGATGAGCAGTTCTTC. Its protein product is CASSGSRQGGGDEQFF.

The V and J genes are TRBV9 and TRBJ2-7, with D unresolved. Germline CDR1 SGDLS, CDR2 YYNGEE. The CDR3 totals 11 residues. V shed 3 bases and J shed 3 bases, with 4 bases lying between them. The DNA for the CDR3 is TGTGCCAGCAGCGCCGGCTACGAGCAGTACTTC. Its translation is CASSAGYEQYF.

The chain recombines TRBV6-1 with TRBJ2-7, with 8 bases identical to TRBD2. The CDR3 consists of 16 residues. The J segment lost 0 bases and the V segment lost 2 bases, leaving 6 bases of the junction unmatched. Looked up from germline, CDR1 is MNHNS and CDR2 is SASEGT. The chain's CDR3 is CASSELVGGASYEQYV. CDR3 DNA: TGTGCCAGCAGTGAACTGGTCGGGGGGGCCTCCTACGAGCAGTACGTC.

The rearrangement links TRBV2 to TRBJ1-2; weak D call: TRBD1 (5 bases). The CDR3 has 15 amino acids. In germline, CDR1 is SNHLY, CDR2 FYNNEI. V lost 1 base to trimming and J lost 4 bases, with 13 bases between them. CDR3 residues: CASSEESGIGYGYTF. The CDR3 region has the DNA TGTGCCAGCAGTGAAGAATCAGGGATTGGCTATGGCTACACCTTC.

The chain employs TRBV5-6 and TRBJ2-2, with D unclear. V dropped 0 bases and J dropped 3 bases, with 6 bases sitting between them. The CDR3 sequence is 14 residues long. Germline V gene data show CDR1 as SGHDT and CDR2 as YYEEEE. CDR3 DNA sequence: TGTGCCAGCAGCTTGGGTCCCGACACCGGGGAGCTGTTTTTT. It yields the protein CASSLGPDTGELFF.

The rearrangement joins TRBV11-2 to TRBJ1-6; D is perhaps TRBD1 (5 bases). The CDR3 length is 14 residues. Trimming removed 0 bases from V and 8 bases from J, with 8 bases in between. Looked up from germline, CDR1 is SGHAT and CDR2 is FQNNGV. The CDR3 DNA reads TGTGCCAGCAGCTTAGATCCCAGGGATTCACCCCTCCACTTT. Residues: CASSLDPRDSPLHF.

The CDR3 protein is CASSKPGTNTEAFF. The CDR3 DNA reads as TGTGCCAGCAGCAAACCCGGGACAAACACTGAAGCTTTCTTT. The J gene is TRBJ1-1, the V gene TRBV7-9; tentative D call: TRBD1 (6 bases). V dropped 5 bases and J dropped 2 bases, with 12 bases sitting between them. Germline CDR1 SEHNR, CDR2 FQNEAQ (reference sequence). This CDR3 spans 14 amino acids.

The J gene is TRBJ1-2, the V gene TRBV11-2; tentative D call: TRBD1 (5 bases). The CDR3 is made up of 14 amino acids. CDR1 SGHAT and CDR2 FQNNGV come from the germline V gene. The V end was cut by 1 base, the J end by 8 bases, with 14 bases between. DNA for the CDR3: TGTGCCAGCAGCTTAGTCCAGGGAATGTACGGCTACACCTTC. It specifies CASSLVQGMYGYTF.

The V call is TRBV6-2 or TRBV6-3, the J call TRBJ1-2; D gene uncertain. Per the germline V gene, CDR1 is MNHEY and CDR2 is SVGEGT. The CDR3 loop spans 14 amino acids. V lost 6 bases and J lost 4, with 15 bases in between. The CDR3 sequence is CASSTLPGTYGYTF. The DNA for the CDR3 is TGTGCCAGCAGCACCCTGCCGGGTACCTATGGCTACACCTTC.

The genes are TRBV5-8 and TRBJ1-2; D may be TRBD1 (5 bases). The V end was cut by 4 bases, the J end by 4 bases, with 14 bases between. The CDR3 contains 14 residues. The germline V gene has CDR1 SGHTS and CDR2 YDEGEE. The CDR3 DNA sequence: TGTGCCAGCAGCCCCAGTCGGGACTTCTATGGCTACACCTTC. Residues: CASSPSRDFYGYTF.

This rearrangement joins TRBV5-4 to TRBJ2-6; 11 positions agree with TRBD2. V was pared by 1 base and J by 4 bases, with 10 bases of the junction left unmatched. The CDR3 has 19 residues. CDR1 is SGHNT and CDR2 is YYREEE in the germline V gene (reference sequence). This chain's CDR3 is CASSLSGLAGGRGANVLTF. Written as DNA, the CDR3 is TGTGCCAGCAGCTTGTCCGGGCTAGCGGGGGGCAGGGGGGCCAACGTCCTGACTTTC. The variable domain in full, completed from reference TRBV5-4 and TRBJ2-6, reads ETGVTQSPTHLIKTRGQQVTLRCSSQSGHNTVSWYQQALGQGPQFIFQYYREEENGRGNFPPRFSGLQFPNYSSELNVNALELDDSALYLCASSLSGLAGGRGANVLTFGAGSRLTVL.